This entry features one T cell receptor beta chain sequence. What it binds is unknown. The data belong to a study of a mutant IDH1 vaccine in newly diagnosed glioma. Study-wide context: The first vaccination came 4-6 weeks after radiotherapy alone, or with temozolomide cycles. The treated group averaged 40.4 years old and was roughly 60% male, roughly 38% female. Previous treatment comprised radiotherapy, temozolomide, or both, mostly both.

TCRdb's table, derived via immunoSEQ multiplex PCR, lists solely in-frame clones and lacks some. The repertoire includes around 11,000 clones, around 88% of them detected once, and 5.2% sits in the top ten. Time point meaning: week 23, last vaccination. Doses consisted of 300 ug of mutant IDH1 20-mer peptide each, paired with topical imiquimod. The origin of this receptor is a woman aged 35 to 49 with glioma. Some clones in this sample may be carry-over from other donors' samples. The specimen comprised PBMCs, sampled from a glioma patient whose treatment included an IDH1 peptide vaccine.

The CDR3 protein is CASSPRLGTAQETQYF. The CDR3 DNA follows: TGTGCCAGCTCACCCCGACTCGGGACAGCACAAGAGACCCAGTACTTC. The rearrangement joins TRBV18 to TRBJ2-5; 7 bases fit TRBD1. The V gene's germline CDR1 is KGHSH and CDR2 LQKENI. This CDR3 comprises 16 residues. Losses at the gene ends were 3 bases for V and 2 bases for J; bases not matched to a gene: 9.